This T cell receptor beta chain stems from a study of CD8+ T cells in alopecia areata. At the level of the study: Each day, treated patients took oral tofacitinib twice, at 5 to 10 mg per dose.

Peripheral blood and lesional scalp punch biopsies were taken from alopecia areata patients. RNA, once extracted, was reverse transcribed into cDNA for use as the sequencing template. Sequencing was performed with immunoSEQ multiplex PCR; in TCRdb, only in-frame clones are kept and a portion is missing. Of approximately 150,000 clones listed, about half are singletons. Points from the study as a whole: Lesional scalp, notably in alopecia totalis/universalis, had clonality above that of normal scalp. Among patients, TCR sharing was less clear than in mice, a difference possibly due in part to HLA diversity in the patient population.

Worth noting for this clone: Its antigen is unknown.

Between the trimmed V and J ends, which lost 4 bases and 4 bases, there was a span of 9 bases. Per the germline V gene, CDR1 is SGDLS and CDR2 is YYNGEE. The CDR3 extends over 12 amino acids. This TCR came from a human donor with alopecia areata. The V and J genes are TRBV9 and TRBJ2-7; tentatively, D is TRBD2 (6 bases). This sample comprised CD4+ T cells sorted from blood, obtained at week 0. The DNA for the CDR3 is TGTGCCAGCAGCCGTGGGGGGTACGAGCAGTACTTC. It codes for CASSRGGYEQYF. Filled out from reference TRBV9 and TRBJ2-7, the complete variable domain reads DSGVTQTPKHLITATGQRVTLRCSPRSGDLSVYWYQQSLDQGLQFLIQYYNGEERAKGNILERFSAQQFPDLHSELNLSSLELGDSALYFCASSRGGYEQYFGPGTRLTVT.